The clone carrying this T cell receptor beta chain was seen at least ten times. This sample is part of a study of T cells in Graves' hyperthyroidism and ophthalmopathy. In the study overall: Before treatment of any kind, peripheral blood was taken at initial diagnosis.

The source material, RNA transcripts, was used to amplify TCR beta CDR3 regions. During a first-round RT-PCR of the TCR CDR3, the HTBI primer set was used. TCRdb reprocessed the multiplex PCR reads with MiXCR, giving one entry per CDR3 protein. The sample contains hundreds of thousands of distinct CDR3 sequences, about 15% of which appear only once. Germline V gene lookup returns CDR1 LGHDT and CDR2 YNNKEL (reference sequence). Trimming removed 4 bases from V and 4 bases from J; junction bases left unmatched: 7. The CDR3 has 14 amino acids. The receptor's source is a woman aged 18 to 35 with Graves' hyperthyroidism. The chain has TRBV3-1 and TRBJ2-7, with TRBD2 identical over 7 bases. Source material: blood. The CDR3 spells CASSLSGARYEQYF. The CDR3 DNA is TGTGCCAGCAGCCTCAGCGGGGCACGATACGAGCAGTACTTC.